These T cell receptor beta chains were read from a single sample in a study of metastatic and nonmetastatic thyroid tumors. TCRdb reanalyzed the PCR reads with MiXCR. In the table there are 20,000 or so clones, 9.5% to 15% of which are singletons. The sequenced sample was blood. These TCRs come from a male donor with papillary thyroid cancer or a benign thyroid nodule (not recorded which). Some clones in this sample may be carry-over from other donors' samples. The CDR3 runs from the conserved cysteine through the conserved F or W. A D gene is named only where the DNA matches it firmly. Size is omitted from some rows. Given values are once, few, many or a class for expanded clones.

>TRBD1|many|TRBV9|TRBJ2-1
CASTPSPGTGSYNEQFF
TGTGCCAGCACTCCCTCCCCCGGGACAGGCTCATACAATGAGCAGTTCTTC
>TRBD1|many|TRBV11-2|TRBJ1-2
CASSIPGGAGHTF
TGTGCCAGCAGCATCCCAGGGGGGGCCGGCCACACCTTC
>TRBD1|many|TRBV11-2|TRBJ1-2
CASNRGYGYTF
TGTGCCAGCAACAGGGGATATGGCTACACCTTC
>-|few|TRBV6-1|TRBJ1-2
CASTDSVAGYTF
TGTGCCAGCACCGACAGTGTCGCTGGCTACACCTTC
>TRBD1|once|TRBV9|TRBJ2-1
CASSATGAQFF
TGTGCCAGCAGCGCTACAGGGGCGCAGTTCTTC
>-|many|TRBV18|TRBJ1-2
CASSPGGTFTMGYTF
TGTGCCAGCTCACCGGGAGGGACTTTCACTATGGGCTACACCTTC
>-|-|TRBV19|TRBJ1-5
CASSIDIGKEQPQHF
TGTGCCAGTAGTATAGATATAGGGAAGGAGCAGCCCCAGCATTTT
>-|many|TRBV5-4|TRBJ2-1
CASSRGFEQFF
TGTGCCAGCAGCCGGGGATTCGAGCAGTTCTTC
>TRBD1|-|TRBV6-1|TRBJ1-2
CASSEGTGLYGYTF
TGTGCCAGCAGTGAAGGGACAGGGTTATATGGCTACACCTTC
>-|many|TRBV2|TRBJ1-5
CASRETGVSNQPQHF
TGTGCCAGCAGGGAGACAGGCGTCAGCAATCAGCCCCAGCATTTT
>TRBD1|-|TRBV11-2|TRBJ2-3
CASSPTTGGVSDTQYF
TGTGCCAGCAGCCCCACTACAGGGGGCGTCTCAGATACGCAGTATTTT
>TRBD1|-|TRBV6-5|TRBJ2-7
CASSLQGSVSYEQYF
TGTGCCAGCAGTTTACAGGGGTCAGTCTCCTATGAGCAGTACTTC
>-|few|TRBV6-6|TRBJ2-1
CASSYKGQTGNEQFF
TGTGCCAGCAGTTATAAGGGGCAGACAGGCAATGAGCAGTTCTTC
>TRBD2|many|TRBV29-1|TRBJ2-1
CSVEVAGVAYNEQFF
TGCAGCGTTGAGGTAGCGGGAGTCGCCTACAATGAGCAGTTCTTC
>-|many|TRBV2|TRBJ2-6
CASRRGGPSGANVLTF
TGTGCCAGCAGGAGGGGGGGCCCTTCTGGGGCCAACGTCCTGACTTTC
>TRBD2|few|TRBV6-1|TRBJ2-7
CASSEEGLAGGEQYF
TGTGCCAGCAGTGAAGAGGGACTAGCGGGAGGCGAGCAGTACTTC
>TRBD2|-|TRBV20-1|TRBJ2-7
CSAKTSGITYEQYF
TGCAGTGCTAAAACTAGCGGGATTACCTACGAGCAGTACTTC
>-|-|TRBV20-1|TRBJ1-2
CSAERGLGYGYTF
TGCAGTGCTGAACGGGGGTTGGGCTATGGCTACACCTTC
>TRBD2|many|TRBV4-1|TRBJ2-7
CASSQVWASGAYEQYF
TGCGCCAGCAGCCAAGTATGGGCTAGCGGCGCCTACGAGCAGTACTTC
>-|-|TRBV6-1|TRBJ1-6
CASIGDAGNSPLHF
TGTGCCAGCATTGGAGATGCAGGGAATTCACCCCTCCACTTT
>-|many|TRBV10-2|TRBJ2-3
CASSEYRAVSTDTQYF
TGCGCCAGCAGTGAGTATCGAGCGGTTAGCACAGATACGCAGTATTTT
>TRBD1|-|TRBV27|TRBJ2-7
CASSYAATGPGEQYF
TGTGCCAGCAGTTACGCCGCGACAGGGCCGGGCGAGCAGTACTTC
>-|many|TRBV18|TRBJ2-3
CASSRTDTQYF
TGTGCCAGCTCCCGCACAGATACGCAGTATTTT
>-|many|TRBV4-2|TRBJ2-5
CASAQEARVQETQYF
TGTGCCAGCGCTCAAGAGGCCAGAGTACAAGAGACCCAGTACTTC
>-|-|TRBV30|TRBJ2-7
CAWSKDYYEQYF
TGTGCCTGGTCCAAGGATTACTACGAGCAGTACTTC
>-|many|TRBV20-1|TRBJ2-7
CSARVTGTKSYEQYF
TGCAGTGCTAGAGTTACCGGGACAAAGTCCTACGAGCAGTACTTC
>-|few|TRBV6-2/TRBV6-3|TRBJ1-2
CASSYGAGGGYTF
TGTGCCAGCAGTTACGGCGCAGGCGGTGGCTACACCTTC
>-|few|TRBV27|TRBJ2-1
CASGSQSRSTYNERFF
TGTGCCAGCGGTTCTCAGTCCAGGTCGACCTACAATGAGCGGTTCTTC
>-|medium-sized|TRBV12-3/TRBV12-4|TRBJ2-7
CASSPGKSYEQYF
TGTGCCAGCAGCCCGGGCAAGAGCTACGAGCAGTACTTC
>TRBD1|-|TRBV6-1|TRBJ1-2
CASIFRQGNLGYTF
TGTGCCAGCATATTCCGACAGGGGAATCTTGGCTACACCTTC
>TRBD2|many|TRBV12-5|TRBJ2-5
CASATGGGEETQYF
TGTGCTAGTGCCACGGGGGGGGGGGAAGAGACCCAGTACTTC
>-|few|TRBV2|TRBJ2-1
CASIKTGVGEQFF
TGTGCCAGCATTAAGACAGGCGTGGGTGAGCAGTTCTTC
>-|-|TRBV4-2|TRBJ1-4
CASSQDRGGVTTNEKLFF
TGTGCCAGCAGCCAAGATCGGGGAGGGGTGACAACTAATGAAAAACTGTTTTTT
>-|many|TRBV5-1|TRBJ2-7
CASSLARGSPYEQYF
TGCGCCAGCAGCTTGGCCCGGGGGTCACCCTACGAGCAGTACTTC
>-|many|TRBV11-2|TRBJ2-3
CASSRLGRPDTQYF
TGTGCCAGCAGCCGCTTAGGTCGGCCAGATACGCAGTATTTT
>-|many|TRBV7-9|TRBJ2-7
CASSLPLIAEQYF
TGTGCCAGCAGCTTACCCCTGATCGCCGAGCAGTACTTC
>TRBD2|many|TRBV29-1|TRBJ2-1
CSALGEGGFDEQFF
TGCAGCGCTCTGGGAGAGGGAGGGTTCGATGAGCAGTTCTTC
>-|many|TRBV4-2|TRBJ1-1
CASSQPGAAKNTEAFF
TGTGCCAGCAGCCAACCAGGGGCCGCAAAGAACACTGAAGCTTTCTTT
>-|-|TRBV30|TRBJ1-2
CTWSVGGEGYTF
TGTACCTGGAGTGTTGGGGGCGAAGGCTACACCTTC